This T cell receptor (beta chain) was identified in a study of blood T cell repertoires in COVID-19 (dated by TCRdb to 2018 to 2021). Regarding the study in general: The collaborator samples originated in the United States, Italy and Spain and spanned the acute and convalescent phases of COVID-19. The prospective study material was composed of cDNA or gDNA derived from T cells, B-cell-depleted T cells, or PBMCs. Subjects who had been exposed to COVID-19, were actively infected with it, or had recovered from it provided the deeply sampled blood TCRbeta repertoires that made up the dataset. A freely available public database, intended as a resource for researchers studying the immune response to SARS-CoV-2, is where the repertoires were released. Samples were obtained from the ongoing ImmuneRACE study (first 160 participants) and from 1,254 subjects provided by 6 global collaborators. A de-identified subject ID, COVID-19 status, age in years and sex were almost always included in the sample metadata. Where HLA class I and class II types were available, the types were taken from metadata supplied by the sample provider, not from assay-based typing. What the authors observed across the whole study: How much clinical and demographic metadata was included differed by source and by participant, and the metadata was provided uncurated.

About this clone itself: It has no known antigen specificity. No base quality information exists; no much larger clone differs at one position.

TCRbeta CDR3 regions were amplified from genomic DNA using the immunoSEQ Assay, a bias-controlled multiplex PCR. In the paper's pipeline: The number of nucleated cells in each sample was estimated from the amplification of reference gene primers within the assay. To quantify the absolute abundance of each unique TCRbeta CDR3 rearrangement, sequence reads were collapsed and filtered. For each sample, productive Simpson clonality was calculated as the square root of Simpson's diversity index over productive rearrangements. TCRdb mirrors the immuneACCESS table, restricted to in-frame sequences. Some clones are absent from its copies; in checked studies, under half trace to an unresolved V gene, and the reason for the others is unknown. Clone size and V and J calls were adopted from that table, with D and trimming inferred from the DNA. This sample gives 250,000 or so clones in total; about four fifths of them show up just once. 3.6% of the sample comes from the top ten.

V sheds 0 bases and J sheds 10 bases, leaving 21 bases between their ends. The germline V gene provides CDR1 SGHAT and CDR2 FQNNGV. The cysteine opens and the phenylalanine closes a CDR3 of 16 amino acids. The entry retains the CDR3 DNA only, 48 bases that are in frame from base 1. Participants in the prospective study were enrolled through a virtual design, were aged about 18 to 100 years, and lived in some 24 United States geographic areas. In the prospective study, participants were assigned to cohorts based on the clinical history participants reported in a screening survey and a study questionnaire. Exposed participants had been in contact with someone with a PCR-confirmed or clinician-diagnosed COVID-19 case within 2 weeks of study entry. Each participant in the prospective study had whole blood, serum and a nasopharyngeal or oropharyngeal swab collected by mobile phlebotomists. Over a 2-month period, participants in the prospective study had the option of providing additional blood draws and questionnaires. Blood samples from the prospective study were shipped frozen or at room temperature prior to DNA extraction.

Sequencing was performed on PBMCs or T cells enriched from blood (not recorded which). The TCR originated in a middle-aged woman who had been exposed to COVID-19. Recombination linked TRBV11-2 to TRBJ1-1; the D region possibly corresponds to TRBD1 (6 bases align). The DNA sequence is as follows: TGTGCCAGCAGCTTAGATGTGGGACACTTCAGGGGATTAGCTTTCTTT. Its product reads: CASSLDVGHFRGLAFF.